Listed here are 10 T cell receptor beta chains from one sample, sequenced in a study of blood T cell repertoires in COVID-19. The assay was immunoSEQ multiplex PCR, and TCRdb's table has in-frame clones only and misses some. The table shows 190,000 or so clones, with about 86% occurring only once. What was sequenced was peripheral blood. Every receptor here comes from a man between 60 and 70 years old who had recovered from COVID-19.

V usage is TRBV5-1 and J usage is TRBJ2-3, with 14 bases fitting TRBD2. With V trimmed by 4 bases and J by 6 bases, 7 bases remained unmatched. In germline, CDR1 is SGHRS, CDR2 YFSETQ. The CDR3 length is 16 residues. As DNA, the CDR3 is TGCGCCAGCAGCACGGGACTAGCGGGAGATGCCGATACGCAGTATTTT. Amino acid sequence: CASSTGLAGDADTQYF.

This clone was found a few times. The J gene is TRBJ2-1, the V gene TRBV29-1, with 12 bases identical to TRBD2. Trimming removed 7 bases from V and 5 bases from J; junction bases left unmatched: 9. The CDR3 runs 15 residues. CDR1 is SQVTM and CDR2 is ANQGSEA in the germline V gene. The CDR3 loop is CSARLAGVWNNEQFF. CDR3 coding DNA: TGCAGCGCAAGACTAGCGGGGGTATGGAACAATGAGCAGTTCTTC.

The chain has TRBV19 and TRBJ2-7; D is ambiguous. Germline V gene sequence: CDR1 LNHDA, CDR2 SQIVND (reference sequence). This CDR3 comprises 14 residues. The V end was cut by 7 bases, the J end by 0 bases, with 13 bases between. The CDR3 region has the DNA TGTGCCAGTACAAGCACTGCAATCTCCTACGAGCAGTACTTC. Amino acids: CASTSTAISYEQYF.

The V and J genes are TRBV19 and TRBJ2-7; 7 bases fit TRBD1. J was trimmed by 3 bases and V by 6 bases; bases with no gene match: 5. This CDR3 has 13 residues. Germline CDR1 and CDR2: LNHDA and SQIVND (reference sequence). In nucleotides, the CDR3 is TGTGCCAGTAGCACTACAGGGGTCTACGAGCAGTACTTC. This gives the protein CASSTTGVYEQYF.

The sample holds one count of this clone. The chain couples TRBV28 to TRBJ1-2, with TRBD1 identical over 8 bases. The CDR3 totals 14 residues. Per the germline V gene, CDR1 is MDHEN and CDR2 is SYDVKM. Trimming at V came to 6 bases and at J to 7 bases, leaving 10 bases not matched to a gene. CDR3 DNA sequence: TGTGCCAGCAGGTTACAGGGGGTGAGTGGTGGCTACACCTTC. This codes for CASRLQGVSGGYTF.

The gene calls are TRBV24-1 and TRBJ2-5; 12 bases agree with TRBD1. The ends lost 4 bases at V and 3 bases at J; junction bases unmatched: 5. CDR3 size: 16 residues. CDR1 KGHDR and CDR2 SFDVKD come from the germline V gene. For the CDR3, the DNA is TGTGCCACCAGTGACTATGGGACAGGGGGCGAAGAGACCCAGTACTTC. Its protein product is CATSDYGTGGEETQYF.

This clone showed up just once. The chain is built from TRBV29-1 and TRBJ1-2; D unresolved. V shed 0 bases and J shed 4 bases, with 12 bases lying between them. Germline loops: CDR1 SQVTM, CDR2 ANQGSEA. This CDR3 contains 14 residues. CDR3 sequence: CSVEDLWRGYGYTF. CDR3 coding DNA: TGCAGCGTTGAAGATCTTTGGCGGGGCTATGGCTACACCTTC.

The CDR3 DNA sequence: TGCGCCAGCAGCCGGGTCCTCCCTTTGGAGAACACCGGGGAGCTGTTTTTT. This sequence encodes CASSRVLPLENTGELFF. This chain links TRBV5-1 with TRBJ2-2; D gene unclear. V lost 4 bases and J 1 base, leaving 17 bases between the germline ends. CDR1 is SGHRS and CDR2 is YFSETQ in the germline V gene. This CDR3 spans 17 amino acids.

For the CDR3, the DNA is TGTGCCAGCAGTTTAACACGACAAGAGACCCAGTACTTC. Translated, it gives CASSLTRQETQYF. This chain connects TRBV27 to TRBJ2-5; D is undetermined. V lost 2 bases and J lost 2, with 6 bases in between. CDR1 is MNHEY, CDR2 SMNVEV, per germline (reference sequence). This CDR3 comprises 13 residues.

The rearrangement links TRBV5-6 to TRBJ2-3; TRBD2 agrees at 8 bases. Germline V gene data show CDR1 as SGHDT and CDR2 as YYEEEE. V lost 4 bases, J lost 0 bases, and 7 bases stayed unmatched. CDR3 length equals 16 residues. CDR3 bases: TGTGCCAGCAGCCTTACTAGCGGAGTAAGCACAGATACGCAGTATTTT. Its protein is CASSLTSGVSTDTQYF. The full variable domain, completed using reference TRBV5-6 and TRBJ2-3, is DAGVTQSPTHLIKTRGQQVTLRCSPKSGHDTVSWYQQALGQGPQFIFQYYEEEERQRGNFPDRFSGHQFPNYSSELNVNALLLGDSALYLCASSLTSGVSTDTQYFGPGTRLTVL.